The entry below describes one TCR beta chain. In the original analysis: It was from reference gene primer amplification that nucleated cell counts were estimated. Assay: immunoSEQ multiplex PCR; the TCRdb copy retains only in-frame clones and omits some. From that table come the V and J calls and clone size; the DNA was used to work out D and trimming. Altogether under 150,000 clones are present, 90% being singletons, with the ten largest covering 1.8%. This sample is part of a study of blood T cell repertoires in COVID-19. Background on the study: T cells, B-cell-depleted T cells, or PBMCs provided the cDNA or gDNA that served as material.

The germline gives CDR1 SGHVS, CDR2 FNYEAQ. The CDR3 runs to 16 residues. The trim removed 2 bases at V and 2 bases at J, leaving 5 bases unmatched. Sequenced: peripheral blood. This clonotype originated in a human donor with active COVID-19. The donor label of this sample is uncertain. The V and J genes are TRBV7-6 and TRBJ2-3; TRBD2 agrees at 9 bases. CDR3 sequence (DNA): TGTGCCAGCAGCTTAAAGGCTAGCGGGACCACAGATACGCAGTATTTT. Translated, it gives CASSLKASGTTDTQYF.